This is a list of T cell receptor beta chains from one sample in a study of long-term antiretroviral therapy in people with HIV. Measured with immunoSEQ multiplex PCR; TCRdb has only the in-frame clones, and not every one. The sample holds 30,000 to 35,000 clones, about 70% seen once. The starting material was unsorted PBMCs, obtained 3 years after starting antiretroviral therapy. These receptors all come from a man aged 45 to 65 with HIV. The CDR3 runs from the conserved cysteine through the conserved F or W. The D gene is left open where the match is weak. Expanded clones get a size class; other rows say once, few or many, or leave the size out.

V	D	size	J	CDR3	DNA
TRBV15	TRBD2	.	TRBJ2-5	CATSSKSSGGTQTQYF	TGTGCCACCAGCAGCAAGTCTAGCGGGGGGACACAGACCCAGTACTTC
TRBV30	.	.	TRBJ2-4	CAWTGVAKNIQYF	TGTGCCTGGACAGGGGTAGCCAAAAACATTCAGTACTTC
TRBV9	.	.	TRBJ1-2	CASSVGRGYTF	TGTGCCAGCAGCGTAGGACGGGGCTACACCTTC
TRBV5-6	.	.	TRBJ2-5	CASSLAGLQETQYF	TGTGCCAGCAGCTTGGCAGGGTTGCAAGAGACCCAGTACTTC
TRBV5-1	TRBD2	.	TRBJ2-1	CASYRGGQGVYNEQFF	TGCGCCAGCTACCGGGGGGGACAAGGGGTGTACAATGAGCAGTTCTTC
TRBV28	.	.	TRBJ2-1	CASRVYGGEQFF	TGTGCCAGCCGGGTGTACGGGGGTGAGCAGTTCTTC
TRBV6-6	TRBD1	.	TRBJ2-1	CASSPSGTGYNEQFF	TGTGCCAGCAGCCCATCCGGGACAGGGTACAATGAGCAGTTCTTC
TRBV5-6	.	.	TRBJ1-4	CASSLRTANEKLFF	TGTGCCAGCAGCTTGAGGACGGCTAATGAAAAACTGTTTTTT
TRBV9	.	.	TRBJ2-1	CASSVAGDPYNEQFF	TGTGCCAGCAGCGTAGCAGGGGACCCCTACAATGAGCAGTTCTTC
TRBV6-5	TRBD1	.	TRBJ1-5	CASKLTGAYQPQHF	TGTGCCAGCAAACTCACAGGGGCTTATCAGCCCCAGCATTTT
TRBV7-2	.	.	TRBJ2-1	CASSLAGAPAGEQFF	TGTGCCAGCAGCTTAGCTGGAGCTCCCGCGGGTGAGCAGTTCTTC
TRBV6-5	TRBD1	.	TRBJ1-4	CASSYSGQGYEKLFF	TGTGCCAGCAGTTACTCGGGACAGGGATACGAAAAACTGTTTTTT
TRBV6-1	.	.	TRBJ1-2	CASSELLTGGYTF	TGTGCCAGCAGTGAACTACTGACAGGTGGCTACACCTTC
TRBV6-6	.	.	TRBJ1-2	CASSSVGGARIYGYTF	TGTGCCAGCAGTTCTGTTGGGGGGGCGAGGATCTATGGCTACACCTTC
TRBV25-1	TRBD2	.	TRBJ2-3	CASSEASGGLSTDTQYF	TGTGCCAGCAGTGAGGCTAGCGGGGGGCTTAGCACAGATACGCAGTATTTT
TRBV14	.	.	TRBJ2-5	CASSPRDTSQETQYF	TGTGCCAGCAGCCCCCGGGACACCTCCCAAGAGACCCAGTACTTC
TRBV30	TRBD2	.	TRBJ2-1	CAWRSGVTSGNNEQFF	TGTGCCTGGAGGTCTGGTGTGACTAGCGGGAACAATGAGCAGTTCTTC
TRBV29-1	.	.	TRBJ2-1	CSVPNRLVRNEQFF	TGCAGCGTTCCAAACCGACTAGTCCGAAATGAGCAGTTCTTC
TRBV19	.	once	TRBJ1-1	CATRYGTEAFF	TGTGCCACCAGATATGGGACTGAAGCTTTCTTT
TRBV6-6	TRBD2	.	TRBJ2-1	CASTYAGGGISEQFF	TGTGCCAGCACCTATGCGGGGGGAGGAATAAGTGAGCAGTTCTTC
TRBV5-6	.	.	TRBJ1-5	CASSFGSNQPQHF	TGTGCCAGCAGCTTTGGGAGCAATCAGCCCCAGCATTTT
TRBV2	.	.	TRBJ2-6	CASSSTGANVLTF	TGTGCCAGCAGTAGTACTGGGGCCAACGTCCTGACTTTC
TRBV19	.	.	TRBJ2-1	CASRPFSALSYNEQFF	TGTGCCAGTAGGCCGTTCAGTGCCCTCTCCTACAATGAGCAGTTCTTC
TRBV4-2	.	.	TRBJ2-3	CASSQVTSRSTDTQYF	TGTGCCAGCAGCCAAGTCACCAGTCGCAGCACAGATACGCAGTATTTT
TRBV7-2	.	.	TRBJ1-1	CASSPGPGAGTEAFF	TGTGCCAGCAGCCCAGGGCCGGGGGCGGGCACTGAAGCTTTCTTT
TRBV9	TRBD1	.	TRBJ1-2	CASSVDPDRAYGYTF	TGTGCCAGCAGCGTAGATCCAGACAGGGCCTATGGCTACACCTTC
TRBV28	TRBD1	.	TRBJ1-2	CASSSGQGEDYGYTF	TGTGCCAGCAGTTCGGGACAGGGGGAGGACTATGGCTACACCTTC
TRBV19	TRBD2	.	TRBJ2-7	CASRTSGASYEVYF	TGTGCCAGTAGAACTAGCGGGGCCTCCTACGAGGTGTACTTC
TRBV6-5	TRBD1	.	TRBJ1-5	CASSRTGGHNQPQHF	TGTGCCAGCAGTCGGACAGGGGGGCACAATCAGCCCCAGCATTTT
TRBV5-6	TRBD1	few	TRBJ1-5	CASTRQGTQPQHF	TGTGCCAGCACCCGACAGGGAACTCAGCCCCAGCATTTT
TRBV9	.	.	TRBJ2-1	CASSVVNEQFF	TGTGCCAGCAGCGTAGTCAATGAGCAGTTCTTC
TRBV19	.	few	TRBJ2-2	CASSIGGATGELFF	TGTGCCAGTAGTATTGGGGGGGCTACCGGGGAGCTGTTTTTT
TRBV21-1	.	once	TRBJ2-7	CASSPRRRQGVLASYEQYF	TGTGCCAGCAGCCCCCGCCGACGACAGGGGGTATTAGCATCCTACGAGCAGTACTTC
TRBV21-1	.	.	TRBJ1-5	CASSTRGQPQHF	TGTGCCAGCAGCACCCGAGGGCAGCCCCAGCATTTT
TRBV27	TRBD2	once	TRBJ2-5	CASSGLAGVETQYF	TGTGCCAGCAGTGGACTAGCGGGAGTCGAGACCCAGTACTTC
TRBV9	.	once	TRBJ1-2	CASSPQGDYGYTF	TGTGCCAGCAGCCCCCAGGGAGACTATGGCTACACCTTC
TRBV7-2	.	.	TRBJ2-2	CASSKDTNTGELFF	TGTGCCAGCAGCAAAGACACTAACACCGGGGAGCTGTTTTTT
TRBV4-1	.	few	TRBJ1-2	CASGRGAGYGYTF	TGCGCCAGCGGGAGGGGGGCAGGCTATGGCTACACCTTC
TRBV9	.	.	TRBJ2-3	CASSLGHARTDTQYF	TGTGCCAGCAGCTTAGGACACGCCCGGACCGATACGCAGTATTTT
TRBV5-4	.	.	TRBJ2-5	CASSAGGLGQETQYF	TGTGCCAGCAGCGCCGGGGGTTTGGGGCAAGAGACCCAGTACTTC
TRBV6-5	TRBD1	.	TRBJ2-7	CATTSDRGRKEQYF	TGTGCCACCACGTCGGACAGGGGGCGGAAGGAGCAGTACTTC
TRBV6-5	.	.	TRBJ1-2	CASSQTTYGYTF	TGTGCCAGCAGCCAGACGACCTATGGCTACACCTTC
TRBV18	TRBD1	.	TRBJ1-3	CASSPRGGANPGNTIYF	TGTGCCAGCTCACCACGAGGGGGCGCTAATCCTGGAAACACCATATATTTT
TRBV15	TRBD2	.	TRBJ2-5	CATRVLTSGTEETQYF	TGTGCCACAAGGGTCCTAACTAGCGGGACTGAAGAGACCCAGTACTTC
TRBV5-6	.	.	TRBJ1-2	CASSLGTVNYGYTF	TGTGCCAGCAGCTTGGGTACAGTTAACTATGGCTACACCTTC
TRBV19	.	.	TRBJ1-2	CASSLGQGPYGYTF	TGTGCCAGTAGCCTAGGCCAGGGCCCCTATGGCTACACCTTC
TRBV6-1	.	few	TRBJ1-4	CASSGWDGTTNEKLFF	TGTGCCAGCAGTGGATGGGACGGAACAACTAATGAAAAACTGTTTTTT
TRBV6-5	TRBD1	.	TRBJ1-1	CASTRDRRGTEAFF	TGTGCCAGCACCCGGGACAGGAGGGGCACTGAAGCTTTCTTT
TRBV14	TRBD1	few	TRBJ2-7	CASSRDRASSYEQYF	TGTGCCAGCAGCCGGGACAGGGCTAGCTCCTACGAGCAGTACTTC
TRBV2	.	.	TRBJ1-2	CASSGRFNYGYTF	TGTGCCAGCAGCGGGAGGTTTAACTATGGCTACACCTTC
TRBV28	.	.	TRBJ1-5	CASSGRAQPQHF	TGTGCCAGCAGTGGGCGAGCTCAGCCCCAGCATTTT
TRBV4-2	.	.	TRBJ1-6	CASSQDVGGGSYNSPLHF	TGTGCCAGCAGCCAAGATGTGGGAGGGGGCTCCTATAATTCACCCCTCCACTTT
TRBV19	.	once	TRBJ2-3	CASSVRGGLTDTQYF	TGTGCCAGTAGTGTACGGGGTGGGTTAACAGATACGCAGTATTTT
TRBV5-4	.	.	TRBJ2-5	CASSLEVETQYF	TGTGCCAGCAGCTTGGAAGTAGAGACCCAGTACTTC